This T cell receptor beta chain was profiled in a study of CXCR3-negative and CXCR3-positive naive CD8 T cells. General observations from the study: More hydrophobic TRB CDR3s occurred in CXCR3-positive than in CXCR3-negative naive cells.

CDR1 is SGDLS and CDR2 is YYNGEE in the germline V gene. The CDR3 extends over 15 amino acids. It was by 5' RACE with UMI labels that the TRB cDNA libraries were prepared. TCRdb reprocessed the 5' RACE reads, with one entry per CDR3 protein and no DNA. The sample has roughly 120,000 distinct CDR3 sequences, and its top ten clones hold around 0.54%. For this clonotype: Its antigen is not identified.

V is TRBV9 and J is TRBJ1-5. The sequenced sample consisted of naive CXCR3+ CD8+ T cells from blood. Described subset: CD45RO-CCR7+CD27+CD95- naive CD8+ T cells expressing CXCR3 (TNR3+). The receptor was isolated from a human donor in good health. Some clones in this sample may be carry-over from other donors' samples. CDR3 in amino acids: CASSVGGRADQPQHF.